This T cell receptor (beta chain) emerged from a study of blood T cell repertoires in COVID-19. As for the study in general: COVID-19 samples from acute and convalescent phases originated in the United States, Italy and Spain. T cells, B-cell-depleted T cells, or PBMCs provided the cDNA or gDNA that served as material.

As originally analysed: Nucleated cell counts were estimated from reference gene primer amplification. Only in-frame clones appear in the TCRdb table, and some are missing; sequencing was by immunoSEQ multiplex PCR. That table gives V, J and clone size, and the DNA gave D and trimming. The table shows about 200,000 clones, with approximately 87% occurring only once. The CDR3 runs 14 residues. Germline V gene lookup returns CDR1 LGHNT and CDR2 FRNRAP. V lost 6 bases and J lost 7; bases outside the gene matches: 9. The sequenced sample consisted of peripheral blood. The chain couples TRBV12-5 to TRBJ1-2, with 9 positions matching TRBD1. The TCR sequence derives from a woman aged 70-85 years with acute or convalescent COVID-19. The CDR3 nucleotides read TGTGCTAGTGGCCAAACAGGGGGCGCAGGTGGCTACACCTTC. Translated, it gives CASGQTGGAGGYTF. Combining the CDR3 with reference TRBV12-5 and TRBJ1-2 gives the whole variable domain DARVTQTPRHKVTEMGQEVTMRCQPILGHNTVFWYRQTMMQGLELLAYFRNRAPLDDSGMPKDRFSAEMPDATLATLKIQPSEPRDSAVYFCASGQTGGAGGYTFGSGTRLTVV.